This T cell receptor (beta chain) was documented in a study of cytomegalovirus exposure and HLA in healthy donors. Notes on the study in general: Presence/absence analyses supposed approximately even sequencing depth among donors. Reportedly, fewer N-insertions than the approximately 650-donor mean appeared in an Asian-associated ancestry cluster in a later analysis.

This CDR3 spans 16 amino acids. V lost 0 bases and J lost 1; bases outside the gene matches: 3. The germline V gene has CDR1 MNHNY and CDR2 SVGAGI (reference sequence). A note on this clone: The antigen remains undetermined.

PCR primers comprised 60 Vbeta and 13 Jbeta primers. Produced via immunoSEQ multiplex PCR; TCRdb's table is partial and in-frame only. The top ten clones hold 1.5% to 2% of a sample with 100,000 to 150,000 clones, about 81% of them seen once. Sequenced input: PBMCs. This TCR was sampled from a man between 40 and 49 years old in good health and CMV-seronegative. The V gene is TRBV6-6, the J gene TRBJ2-7; 10 positions match TRBD1. The CDR3 DNA is TGTGCCAGCAGTTACTCGGGACAGGGGACGTCCTACGAGCAGTACTTC. Translation: CASSYSGQGTSYEQYF.